A single sample is the source of the 2 T cell receptor beta chains below, sequenced in a study of blood T cells in healthy people across ages. The use of a sample-barcoded 5' primer and a J-beta primer mix characterized a second PCR of about 7 to 12 cycles. TCRdb re-called the 5' RACE reads with MiXCR, one entry per CDR3 protein. The table has about 1.7 million distinct CDR3 sequences, 25% to 30% seen once. Specimen: blood. The source of these receptors is a woman in her 30s in good health.

The chain is built from TRBV28 and TRBJ1-4; D call uncertain. The CDR3 consists of 14 residues. Germline lookup yields CDR1 MDHEN and CDR2 SYDVKM. V lost 6 bases to trimming and J lost 8 bases, with 16 bases between them. CDR3 nucleotides: TGTGCCAGCAGCTTCAGACTTCTGGGGGAAAAACTGTTTTTT. Amino acids: CASSFRLLGEKLFF.

In the case of this clonotype: This may be a read error: a much more frequent sequence differs by one nucleotide. The rearrangement uses TRBV24-1 and TRBJ2-5; D is unresolved. This CDR3 spans 14 amino acids. The germline V gene encodes CDR1 KGHDR and CDR2 SFDVKD. V lost 8 bases to trimming and J lost 2 bases, with 14 bases between them. The CDR3 coding sequence is TGTGCCACCAAATATGGATGGCGGCAAGAGACCCAGTACTTC. Translation gives CATKYGWRQETQYF.